These 24 T cell receptor beta chains were all obtained from the same sample, sequenced in a study of CD8+ T cells in alopecia areata. Documented treatment: oral pan-JAK inhibitor, 5-10 mg twice daily. TCR sequencing used cDNA made by reverse transcription of extracted RNA. Produced via immunoSEQ multiplex PCR; TCRdb's table is partial and in-frame only. The table has 75,000 to 85,000 clones, approximately 70% seen once; the top ten hold around a quarter. The specimen comprised CD8+ T cells sorted from blood, sampled at week 24, from a patient treated with tofacitinib. The source of these receptors is a human donor with alopecia areata.

A note on this clone: The sample contains more than one DNA sequence encoding this CDR3. The V call is TRBV14, the J call TRBJ2-7; D is possibly TRBD1 or TRBD2 (5 bases each). This CDR3 spans 13 amino acids. V was cut by 1 base and J by 5 bases, with 9 bases left in between. Germline-derived CDR1 and CDR2 are SGHDN and FVKESK. The DNA of the CDR3 is TGTGCCAGCAGCCAAGCGAGGGGCCACGAGCAGTACTTC. This gives the protein CASSQARGHEQYF.

The chain carries TRBV5-4 and TRBJ1-2; no definite D call. From germline, CDR1 is SGHNT and CDR2 YYREEE (reference sequence). The CDR3 covers 14 residues. The V and J ends lost 2 bases and 1 base respectively, with 9 bases between them. Here the CDR3 reads CASSLAGFNYGYTF. The CDR3 DNA reads TGTGCCAGCAGCTTAGCGGGGTTTAACTATGGCTACACCTTC.

The V call is TRBV6-1, the J call TRBJ1-1, with D unresolved. The CDR3 sequence is 13 residues long. The ends were cut back, 6 bases at V and 1 base at J, with 9 bases in the middle. CDR1 and CDR2 from the germline V gene are MNHNS and SASEGT. CDR3 residues: CASRARENTEAFF. In DNA form, the CDR3 reads TGTGCCAGCAGGGCTCGGGAGAACACTGAAGCTTTCTTT.

The J gene is TRBJ2-1, the V gene TRBV27; TRBD2 matches at 7 bases. V lost 4 bases, J lost 2 bases, and 5 bases stayed unmatched. CDR1 and CDR2 from the germline V gene are MNHEY and SMNVEV (reference sequence). The CDR3 totals 15 residues. CDR3 bases: TGTGCCAGCAGTTCGGGCGGGAGTCCCTACAATGAGCAGTTCTTC. The encoded protein is CASSSGGSPYNEQFF.

The chain has TRBV27 and TRBJ2-7; the D is unclear. V dropped 5 bases and J dropped 4 bases, with 9 bases sitting between them. Germline lookup yields CDR1 MNHEY and CDR2 SMNVEV (reference sequence). The CDR3 is made up of 12 amino acids. The CDR3 loop is CASSGVGYEQYF. The CDR3 DNA reads as TGTGCCAGCAGTGGCGTAGGGTACGAGCAGTACTTC.

The chain couples TRBV27 to TRBJ2-1, with a weak D call TRBD1 (6 bases). V was cut by 6 bases and J by 6 bases, with 15 bases left in between. This CDR3 is built from 14 residues. Germline CDR1 MNHEY, CDR2 SMNVEV (reference sequence). The DNA of the CDR3 is TGTGCCAGCAGCCCCTCCGGGACAATCAATGAGCAGTTCTTC. It is translated as CASSPSGTINEQFF.

The chain links TRBV29-1 to TRBJ2-3, with 7 nucleotides matching TRBD2. CDR1 is SQVTM and CDR2 is ANQGSEA in the germline V gene. CDR3 length: 15 amino acids. J was trimmed by 1 base and V by 2 bases; bases with no gene match: 6. CDR3: CSVEYSAGGTDTQYF. DNA of the CDR3: TGCAGCGTTGAATACAGTGCGGGAGGCACAGATACGCAGTATTTT.

V and J are TRBV7-2 and TRBJ2-3, with D possibly TRBD2 on 5 matching bases. There are 15 residues in the CDR3. The germline V gene has CDR1 SGHTA and CDR2 FQGNSA. V lost 1 base and J lost 3, with 11 bases in between. CDR3 bases: TGTGCCAGCAGCTTAGTGCTAGCTTGGACAGATACGCAGTATTTT. It encodes CASSLVLAWTDTQYF.

This clone came up a few times. The chain is built from TRBV29-1 and TRBJ2-2; 12 bases agree with TRBD2. Trimming removed 8 bases from V and 0 bases from J; junction bases left unmatched: 1. Looked up from germline, CDR1 is SQVTM and CDR2 is ANQGSEA. The CDR3 is 14 amino acids. CDR3 in amino acids: CSTSGGPNTGELFF. Written as DNA, the CDR3 is TGCAGCACTAGCGGGGGGCCGAACACCGGGGAGCTGTTTTTT.

The V gene is TRBV29-1, the J gene TRBJ1-1, with unresolved D. V gave up 8 bases and J gave up 0 bases, with 10 bases separating them. CDR1 SQVTM and CDR2 ANQGSEA come from the germline V gene. The CDR3 has 12 amino acids. The CDR3 loop is CSSTYMNTEAFF. The CDR3 DNA follows: TGCAGCTCAACCTATATGAACACTGAAGCTTTCTTT.

This clone turned up a few times. The chain recombines TRBV4-1 with TRBJ2-6; weak D call: TRBD2 (6 bases). Germline values: CDR1 MGHRA, CDR2 YSYEKL. Trimming took 2 bases from V and 0 from J, leaving 17 bases between them. The CDR3 loop spans 19 amino acids. CDR3 amino acids: CASSQREVGQSSGANVLTF. CDR3 bases: TGCGCCAGCAGCCAAAGGGAGGTGGGGCAGAGCTCTGGGGCCAACGTCCTGACTTTC.

The chain links TRBV6-5 to TRBJ2-7; possibly TRBD2 for D (6 bases). CDR1 MNHEY and CDR2 SVGAGI come from the germline V gene. V lost 5 bases, J lost 2 bases, and 13 bases lay in between. CDR3 length: 14 residues. CDR3 loop: CASSQEGLTYEQYF. The DNA of the CDR3 is TGTGCCAGCAGTCAGGAGGGACTCACCTACGAGCAGTACTTC.

This clone was counted between two and nine times. This rearrangement joins TRBV7-9 to TRBJ2-5; D ambiguous. The CDR3 covers 14 residues. CDR1 and CDR2 (germline): SEHNR, FQNEAQ (reference sequence). V lost 6 bases to trimming and J lost 0 bases, with 11 bases between them. CDR3 DNA: TGTGCCAGCAGGATACATCCGGACCAAGAGACCCAGTACTTC. Translated, it gives CASRIHPDQETQYF.

The chain links TRBV4-3 to TRBJ1-2; D might be TRBD1 (5 bases). V gave up 3 bases and J gave up 2 bases, with 13 bases separating them. In germline, CDR1 is LGHNA, CDR2 YSLEER. This CDR3 contains 15 residues. CDR3 loop: CASSQSRDQNYGYTF. As DNA, the CDR3 is TGCGCCAGCAGCCAGAGCCGGGACCAAAACTATGGCTACACCTTC.

This clone was seen ten or more times. The rearrangement joins TRBV4-3 to TRBJ2-6; D unclear. Trimming stripped 0 bases from V and 0 bases from J, with 6 bases between. The CDR3 is 16 residues long. Germline V gene sequence: CDR1 LGHNA, CDR2 YSLEER. The CDR3 loop reads CASSQDGSSGANVLTF. CDR3 in DNA: TGCGCCAGCAGCCAAGATGGCAGCTCTGGGGCCAACGTCCTGACTTTC.

The V and J genes are TRBV29-1 and TRBJ1-2, with 8 bases lining up with TRBD1. The length of the CDR3 is 11 residues. Germline V gene sequence: CDR1 SQVTM, CDR2 ANQGSEA. The J segment lost 7 bases and the V segment lost 7 bases, leaving 5 bases of the junction unmatched. CDR3 sequence: CSERTGSGYTF. As DNA, the CDR3 is TGCAGCGAGCGGACAGGGAGTGGCTACACCTTC.

The gene calls are TRBV27 and TRBJ2-1, with 9 bases that match TRBD2. Germline lookup yields CDR1 MNHEY and CDR2 SMNVEV (reference sequence). This CDR3 is built from 15 residues. J lost 4 bases, V lost 2 bases, and 3 bases had no gene match. The CDR3 here is CASSLAGGPYNEQFF. The CDR3 DNA sequence: TGTGCCAGCAGTTTAGCGGGAGGGCCGTACAATGAGCAGTTCTTC.

This clone was counted only a few times. The chain is built from TRBV28 and TRBJ1-4; 9 bases map to TRBD1. CDR1 is MDHEN and CDR2 is SYDVKM in the germline V gene. V trimming: 3 bases; J trimming: 2 bases; junction bases outside the gene matches: 7. The CDR3 has 17 amino acids. The CDR3 loop is CASSFGTGLGTNEKLFF. CDR3 coding DNA: TGTGCCAGCAGTTTTGGGACAGGGCTAGGCACTAATGAAAAACTGTTTTTT.

This clone was counted a few times. The rearrangement links TRBV27 to TRBJ2-1, with 7 bases that match TRBD2. The CDR3 sequence is 14 residues long. CDR1 and CDR2 from the germline V gene are MNHEY and SMNVEV (reference sequence). V gave up 6 bases and J gave up 2 bases; unmatched junction bases: 4. In DNA, the CDR3 is TGTGCCAGCAGCCCCGGGACTACCTACAATGAGCAGTTCTTC. This sequence encodes CASSPGTTYNEQFF.

This clone was seen a single time. The germline gene is not matched at one end of the junction; a read error may be the cause. The gene calls are TRBV4-2 and TRBJ2-7; D possibly uses TRBD1 or TRBD2 (5 bases each). Germline CDR1 LGHNA, CDR2 YNFKEQ. This CDR3 is 12 amino acids long. The CDR3: CASSQVPGDPCF. Written as DNA, the CDR3 is TGTGCCAGCAGCCAAGTCCCCGGGGACCCATGCTTC.

The rearrangement uses TRBV6-1 and TRBJ2-6, with D perhaps TRBD1 (6 bases). Germline loops: CDR1 MNHNS, CDR2 SASEGT. The V end lost 4 bases, the J end lost 0 bases, and 7 bases lay between the germline ends. The CDR3 is 15 amino acids. In nucleotides, the CDR3 is TGTGCCAGCAGTGGAGGGGGCTCTGGGGCCAACGTCCTGACTTTC. As protein: CASSGGGSGANVLTF.

CDR3 sequence: CASSQGGTRASWQFF. CDR3 coding DNA: TGCGCCAGCAGCCAAGGAGGGACGCGGGCATCGTGGCAGTTCTTC. The gene calls are TRBV4-1 and TRBJ2-1; D assignment may be TRBD1 or TRBD2 (5 bases each). This CDR3 comprises 15 residues. The germline V and J ends were trimmed by 1 base and 12 bases, with 19 bases remaining between them. In germline, CDR1 is MGHRA, CDR2 YSYEKL.

This clone was observed a few times. This chain uses TRBV10-3 with TRBJ2-6; no definite D call. The CDR3 is made up of 17 amino acids. V was cut by 3 bases and J by 0 bases, with 12 bases left in between. Germline CDR1 and CDR2: ENHRY and SYGVKD. The CDR3 DNA sequence: TGTGCCATCAGTGATGGTACGGACCGCTCTGGGGCCAACGTCCTGACTTTC. This translates into CAISDGTDRSGANVLTF.

The J gene is TRBJ2-2, the V gene TRBV25-1; TRBD2 aligns across 7 bases. The junction had 2 bases not matched to a gene; V was cut back by 4 bases and J by 3 bases. Germline loops: CDR1 MGHDK, CDR2 SYGVNS. The CDR3 consists of 14 residues. As DNA, the CDR3 is TGTGCCAGCAGTGTAGGACTAGACACCGGGGAGCTGTTTTTT. Residues: CASSVGLDTGELFF.